The source of this TCR beta chain is a study of blood T cell repertoires in COVID-19. In the study overall: Collection of acute and convalescent COVID-19 samples took place in the United States, Italy and Spain. Nucleic acid was either cDNA or gDNA, and it came from T cells, B-cell-depleted T cells, or PBMCs.

Germline V lookup: CDR1 MNHEY, CDR2 SMNVEV (reference sequence). The CDR3 is 16 amino acids. The V segment lost 6 bases and the J segment 10 bases; nucleotides outside the gene matches: 16. Authors' data handling: From reference gene primer amplification, estimates of nucleated cell counts were derived. The table came from immunoSEQ multiplex PCR; TCRdb's copy has only in-frame clones and leaves some out. Clone size and the V and J calls come from that table; the DNA yielded D and trimming. The sample lists 260,000 or so clones, 70% to 90% occurring once. The chain carries TRBV27 and TRBJ2-1, with 9 bases identical to TRBD2. Sequencing input: peripheral blood. This TCR came from a human donor in a cohort sampled during active COVID-19. The CDR3 DNA follows: TGTGCCAGCAGGGCCATGGCGGCGGGGGGGCTAGAAGAGCAGTTCTTC. Its translation is CASRAMAAGGLEEQFF.